The subject of this entry is one TCR beta chain. Other DNA sequences of this sample code for an identical CDR3. This CDR3 has 13 residues. Trimming left V 3 bases short and J 1 base short, with 5 bases between. In germline, CDR1 is LGHNT, CDR2 FRNRAP. These data originate in a study of blood T cell repertoires in COVID-19. Only in-frame clones appear in the TCRdb table, and some are missing; sequencing was by immunoSEQ multiplex PCR. The sample lists roughly 300,000 clones, about 90% seen once, with approximately 7.8% in the top ten. The source material was peripheral blood. This clonotype was obtained from a woman in her forties or fifties who had recovered from COVID-19. This chain uses TRBV12-5 with TRBJ2-3; D not certain. CDR3 amino acids: CASGFSGTDTQYF. DNA of the CDR3: TGTGCTAGTGGTTTTAGTGGCACAGATACGCAGTATTTT. The full variable domain, completed using reference TRBV12-5 and TRBJ2-3, is DARVTQTPRHKVTEMGQEVTMRCQPILGHNTVFWYRQTMMQGLELLAYFRNRAPLDDSGMPKDRFSAEMPDATLATLKIQPSEPRDSAVYFCASGFSGTDTQYFGPGTRLTVL.